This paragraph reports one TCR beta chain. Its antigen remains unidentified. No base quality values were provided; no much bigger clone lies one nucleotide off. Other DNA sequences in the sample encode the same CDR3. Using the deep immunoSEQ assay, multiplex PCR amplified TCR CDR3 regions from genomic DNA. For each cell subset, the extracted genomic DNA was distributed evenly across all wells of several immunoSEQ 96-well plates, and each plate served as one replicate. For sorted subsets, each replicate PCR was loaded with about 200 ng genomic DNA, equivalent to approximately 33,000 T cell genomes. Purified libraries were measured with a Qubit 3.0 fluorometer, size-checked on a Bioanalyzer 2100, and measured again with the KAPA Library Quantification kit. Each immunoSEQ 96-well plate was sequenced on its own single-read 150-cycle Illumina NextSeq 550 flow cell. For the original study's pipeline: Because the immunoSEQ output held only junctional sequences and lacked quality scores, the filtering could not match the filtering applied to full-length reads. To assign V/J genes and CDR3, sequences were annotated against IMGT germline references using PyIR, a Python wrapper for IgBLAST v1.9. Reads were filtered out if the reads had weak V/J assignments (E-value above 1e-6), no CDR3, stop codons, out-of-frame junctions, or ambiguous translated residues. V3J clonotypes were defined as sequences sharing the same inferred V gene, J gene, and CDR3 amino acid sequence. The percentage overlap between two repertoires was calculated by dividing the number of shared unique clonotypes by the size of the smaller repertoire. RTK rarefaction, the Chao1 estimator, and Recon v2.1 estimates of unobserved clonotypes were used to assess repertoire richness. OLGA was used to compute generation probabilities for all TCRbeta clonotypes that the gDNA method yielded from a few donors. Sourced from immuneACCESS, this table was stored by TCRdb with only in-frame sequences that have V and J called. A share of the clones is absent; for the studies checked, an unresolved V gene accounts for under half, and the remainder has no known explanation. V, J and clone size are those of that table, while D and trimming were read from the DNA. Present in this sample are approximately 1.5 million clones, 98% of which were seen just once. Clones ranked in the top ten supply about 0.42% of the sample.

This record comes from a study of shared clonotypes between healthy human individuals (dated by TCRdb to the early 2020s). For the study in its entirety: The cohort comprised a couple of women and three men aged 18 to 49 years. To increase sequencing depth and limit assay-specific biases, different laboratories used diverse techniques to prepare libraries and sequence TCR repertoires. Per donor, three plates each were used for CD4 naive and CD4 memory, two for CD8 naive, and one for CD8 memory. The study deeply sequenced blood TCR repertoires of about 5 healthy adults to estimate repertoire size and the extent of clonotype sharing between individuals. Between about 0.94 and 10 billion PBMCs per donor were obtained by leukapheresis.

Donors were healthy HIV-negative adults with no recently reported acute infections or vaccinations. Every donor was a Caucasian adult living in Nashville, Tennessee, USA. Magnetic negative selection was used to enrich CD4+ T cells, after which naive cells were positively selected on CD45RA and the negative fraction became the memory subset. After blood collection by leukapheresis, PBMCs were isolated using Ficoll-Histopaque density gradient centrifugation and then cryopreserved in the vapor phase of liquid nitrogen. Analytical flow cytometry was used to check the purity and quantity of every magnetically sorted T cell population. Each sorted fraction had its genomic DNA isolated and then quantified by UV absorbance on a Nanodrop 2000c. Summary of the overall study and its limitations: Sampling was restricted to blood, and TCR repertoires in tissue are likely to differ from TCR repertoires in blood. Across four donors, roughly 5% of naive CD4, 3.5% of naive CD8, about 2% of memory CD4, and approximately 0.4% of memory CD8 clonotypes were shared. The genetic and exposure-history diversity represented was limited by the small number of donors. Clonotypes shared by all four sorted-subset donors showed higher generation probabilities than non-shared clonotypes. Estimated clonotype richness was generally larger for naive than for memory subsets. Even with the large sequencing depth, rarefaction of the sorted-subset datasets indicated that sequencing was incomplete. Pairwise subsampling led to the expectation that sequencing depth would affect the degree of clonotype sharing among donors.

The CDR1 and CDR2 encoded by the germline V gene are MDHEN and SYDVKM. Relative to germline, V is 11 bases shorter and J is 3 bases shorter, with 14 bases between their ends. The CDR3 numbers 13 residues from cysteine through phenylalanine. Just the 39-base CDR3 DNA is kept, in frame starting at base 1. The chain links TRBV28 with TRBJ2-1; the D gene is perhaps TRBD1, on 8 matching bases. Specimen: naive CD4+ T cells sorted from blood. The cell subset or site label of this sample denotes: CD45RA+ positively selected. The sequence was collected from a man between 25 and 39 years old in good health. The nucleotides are TGTGCCTCAGGGGGCGGGAGCTACAATGAGCAGTTCTTC. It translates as CASGGGSYNEQFF.